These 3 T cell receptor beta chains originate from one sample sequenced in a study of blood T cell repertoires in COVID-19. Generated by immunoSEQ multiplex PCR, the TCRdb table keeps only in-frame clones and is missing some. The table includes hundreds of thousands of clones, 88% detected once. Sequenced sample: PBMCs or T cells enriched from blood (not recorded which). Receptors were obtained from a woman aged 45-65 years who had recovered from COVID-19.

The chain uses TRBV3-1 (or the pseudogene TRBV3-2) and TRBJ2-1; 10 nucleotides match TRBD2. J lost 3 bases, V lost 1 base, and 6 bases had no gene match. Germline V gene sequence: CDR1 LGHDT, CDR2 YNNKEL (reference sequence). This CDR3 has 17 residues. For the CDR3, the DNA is TGTGCCAGCAGCCAAGGGCTAGCGGGAGCCAACTACAATGAGCAGTTCTTC. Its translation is CASSQGLAGANYNEQFF.

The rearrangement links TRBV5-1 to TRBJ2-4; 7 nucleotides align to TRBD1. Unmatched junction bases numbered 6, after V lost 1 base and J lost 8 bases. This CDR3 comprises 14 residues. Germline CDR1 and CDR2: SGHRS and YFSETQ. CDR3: CASSLTGVQDIQYF. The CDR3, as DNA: TGCGCCAGCAGCTTGACAGGGGTCCAAGACATTCAGTACTTC.

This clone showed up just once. CDR3 loop: CASSPSLAGQETQYF. CDR3 in DNA: TGTGCCAGCTCACCATCTCTAGCGGGACAAGAGACCCAGTACTTC. This chain connects TRBV18 to TRBJ2-5; 9 nucleotides line up with TRBD2. This CDR3 comprises 15 residues. CDR1 is KGHSH, CDR2 LQKENI, per germline. V lost 2 bases, J lost 2 bases, and 3 bases stayed unmatched. Drawing the rest from reference TRBV18 and TRBJ2-5, the complete variable domain is NAGVMQNPRHLVRRRGQEARLRCSPMKGHSHVYWYRQLPEEGLKFMVYLQKENIIDESGMPKERFSAEFPKEGPSILRIQQVVRGDSAAYFCASSPSLAGQETQYFGPGTRLLVL.